The clone carrying this T cell receptor beta chain was counted once. Germline-derived CDR1 and CDR2 are MNHNS and SASEGT. V lost 2 bases and J 2 bases, leaving 11 bases between the germline ends. There are 15 residues in the CDR3. The data were produced by immunoSEQ multiplex PCR, yet TCRdb's version contains in-frame clones alone and is incomplete. The table includes about 130,000 clones, 92% detected once. This record comes from a study of control samples from healthy donors and cancer patients. Sequencing used blood. The TCR originated in a woman between 45 and 60 years old in good health. This chain connects TRBV6-1 to TRBJ2-3, with D unclear. The CDR3 bases are TGTGCCAGCAGTGAATCCGGGTTATCCACAGATACGCAGTATTTT. The encoded protein is CASSESGLSTDTQYF.